The source of this T cell receptor (beta chain) is a study of T-cell reconstitution after alpha-beta-depleted transplantation in children. General study points: Surviving thymic progenitors and recipient T cells were the source of high TCRbeta diversity at day 60 in some patients. Alpha-beta T cells about two months after transplant reportedly derived from several hundred expanded graft clones. From newly produced T cells came most of the T-cell counts and diversity one year after transplant.

It was with unique molecular identifiers that the TCRbeta library was prepared. Each CDR3 protein is one row after TCRdb ran MiXCR on the PCR reads. Here the sample spans around 600,000 distinct CDR3 sequences, about 21% being singletons. The V and J ends lost 3 bases and 2 bases, in that order; junction bases with no gene match: 11. CDR1 DFQATT and CDR2 SNEGSKA come from the germline V gene (reference sequence). The CDR3 runs 16 residues. This clonotype has a count of ten or more. What it recognizes is unknown. The TCR comes from a boy younger than two who had a stem cell transplant for acute myeloid leukemia, so the T cells may come from the graft donor. The rearrangement links TRBV20-1 to TRBJ2-7, with TRBD1 matching 9 bases. Sequencing was performed on PBMCs, mostly from graft donor cells, taken 360 days after TCRalphabeta/CD19-depleted stem cell transplant. CDR3 DNA sequence: TGCAGTGCTAGTGGGACAGGGCCATTTGCTGCCTACGAGCAGTACTTC. This gives the protein CSASGTGPFAAYEQYF.